The sequence of this T cell receptor beta chain was determined in a study of cytomegalovirus exposure and HLA in healthy donors. Whole-study context: Earlier, roughly 180 million T cells were analyzed, and 90 million to 120 million unique TCR beta sequences were found among them.

This clone was observed a few times. This PCR relied on a set of 60 Vbeta primers and 13 Jbeta primers. The assay was immunoSEQ multiplex PCR, and TCRdb's table has in-frame clones only and misses some. The sample lists 100,000 to 150,000 clones, 8% to 9.5% seen once, with around 5.5% in the top ten. Germline V CDR1 and CDR2: LNHDA, SQIVND (reference sequence). J was trimmed by 5 bases and V by 3 bases; bases with no gene match: 3. This CDR3 is 13 amino acids long. Input material: PBMCs. The V call is TRBV19, the J call TRBJ1-1; 7 bases line up with TRBD1. This TCR derives from a man in his forties in good health and CMV-seronegative. CDR3 amino acids: CASSIRTGTEAFF. The CDR3 DNA sequence: TGTGCCAGTAGTATCCGGACAGGAACTGAAGCTTTCTTT.